This T cell receptor beta chain stems from a study of identical twins' blood T cells (dated by TCRdb to 2013 to 2014). About the full investigation: Approximately 51 million Illumina reads were obtained across some twelve libraries, comprising six alpha-chain and six beta-chain libraries. To assess how genetics influences repertoire formation, the study used next-generation sequencing to compare the TCR alpha and beta chain repertoires of three pairs of monozygous twins.

The donors were six healthy women who made up three monozygous twin pairs. All three twin pairs had been raised together and were thought likely to have encountered the same vaccines and infectious agents. TCR cDNA libraries were prepared from RNA that had been isolated from peripheral blood mononuclear cells. Looking up the germline V gene yields CDR1 SGHAT and CDR2 FQNNGV. From the cysteine through the phenylalanine, the CDR3 covers 15 amino acids. Just the 45-base CDR3 DNA is kept, in frame starting at base 1. V is cut by 5 bases and J by 1 base, and the space between the germline ends is 14 bases. The method behind the library was 5' RACE. The instrument given in TCRdb is Illumina Genome Analyzer IIx. The RNA-based TCR cDNA libraries were made using a previously described protocol that was modified in several ways. Sample-specific barcodes were introduced on both ends of each TCR cDNA library during cDNA synthesis and amplification to prevent cross-contamination. Per the source publication's procedure: Each individual had between about 95,000 and nearly 550,000 identified clonotypes, and each library contained roughly 2 to 3.6 million CDR3-containing reads. Reads with improper barcode index combinations were discarded, after which clonesets were built for each library with the MiTCR software. During the assembly of CDR3 clonotypes by MiTCR, low-quality reads were filtered or rescued and PCR and sequencing errors were corrected. Artificial out-of-frame clonotypes were removed by being mapped to in-frame sequences, with one indel in the CDR3 allowed. To measure how similar V and J gene usage was between donors, Jensen-Shannon divergence was divided by mean entropy. TCRdb's own reprocessing of the public reads used fastp at Q25 and MiXCR and kept productive beta chains. Every entry covers one CDR3 protein and lists the most common genes and DNA from its rows. These V and J calls are TCRdb output, not the study's own analysis. The sample table lists about 370,000 distinct CDR3 sequences, about 28% of them with a count of one. Roughly 6.1% of the sample comes from the top ten.

With respect to this clonotype: It has no known antigen specificity. Base qualities are not at hand, and no much larger clone is one base apart.

Broad study findings and their caveats: Among the most abundant TCRbeta clonotypes, more CDR3 sequences were shared by each donor with her twin than with unrelated donors. Because the twins were raised together, environmental influences could not be ruled out as an explanation for the similarity between twins. V gene usage, even among non-selected out-of-frame TCRbeta clonotypes, was reported to be markedly more similar within twin pairs than between unrelated donors. The study stated that the proposed role of the TCRalpha J segment in MHC recognition during thymic selection needs to be validated by independent studies. The count of CDR3 clonotypes shared by two donors depended mainly on the product of the two donors' cloneset sizes, and twins did not clearly depart from this trend.

The chain is assembled from TRBV11-2 and TRBJ1-1; TRBD1 might be the D gene, on 5 matching bases. Sequencing used PBMCs. This receptor was taken from a woman aged 18-50 years in good health. The CDR3 protein is CASSTLLQGNTEAFF. In nucleotide form, the sequence is TGTGCCAGCAGCACATTACTCCAGGGGAACACTGAAGCTTTCTTT.